This T cell receptor (beta chain) was obtained from a study of cytomegalovirus exposure and HLA in healthy donors. Across the whole study: HLA-typed donors were the source of about 90 million unique TCRs held in an early data release. Study conclusions and caveats: Among donors in an Asian-associated ancestry cluster, a later analysis reportedly found fewer N-insertions than the roughly 610-donor mean.

On this clone: The antigen is unknown.

60 Vbeta and 13 Jbeta primers were used in PCR. The assay was immunoSEQ multiplex PCR, and TCRdb's table has in-frame clones only and misses some. The sample lists under 150,000 clones; around four fifths were seen once. Input material: PBMCs. This clonotype originated in a male donor in good health and CMV-seropositive.

CDR3 region: CASSLSGYGAKNIQYF. The CDR3 DNA reads as TGCGCCAGCAGCTTATCAGGGTACGGGGCCAAAAACATTCAGTACTTC. The chain links TRBV5-1 to TRBJ2-4; tentative D call: TRBD1 (5 bases). The ends were cut back, 2 bases at V and 1 base at J, with 13 bases in the middle. This CDR3 has 16 amino acids. Germline V gene data show CDR1 as SGHRS and CDR2 as YFSETQ.